This entry lists 3 T cell receptor beta chains sequenced from one sample in a study of cytomegalovirus exposure and HLA in healthy donors. Primers included in the PCR were 60 Vbeta and 13 Jbeta primers. Profiled with immunoSEQ multiplex PCR; TCRdb holds only in-frame clones, not every one. Its table records 200,000 to 250,000 clones. Material for sequencing was PBMCs. The receptors were sampled from a woman aged 25 to 45 in good health and CMV-seropositive.

The rearrangement joins TRBV4-1 to TRBJ1-1; D is ambiguous. The ends were cut back, 0 bases at V and 0 bases at J, with 11 bases in the middle. CDR3 length equals 16 residues. Germline V CDR1 and CDR2: MGHRA, YSYEKL. CDR3 amino acids: CASSQDRTELNTEAFF. In DNA form, the CDR3 reads TGCGCCAGCAGCCAAGATCGTACAGAACTGAACACTGAAGCTTTCTTT.

The chain is built from TRBV7-2 and TRBJ1-2, with TRBD1 matching 7 bases. Trimming cost V 5 bases and J 7 bases; bases outside gene matches: 7. Germline-derived CDR1 and CDR2 are SGHTA and FQGNSA. The CDR3 runs to 13 residues. CDR3 sequence (DNA): TGTGCCAGCAGCCTAACAGGGGCGGTTGGCTACACCTTC. It is translated as CASSLTGAVGYTF.

The gene calls are TRBV7-8 and TRBJ1-5; D is possibly TRBD1 (5 bases). CDR1 is SGHVS, CDR2 FQNEAQ, per germline. V was pared by 0 bases and J by 7 bases, with 16 bases between. The CDR3 consists of 16 residues. The CDR3 region has the DNA TGTGCCAGCAGCTTAGCGTACGGGTTCGGGGGGCAGCCCCAGCATTTT. Protein sequence: CASSLAYGFGGQPQHF.